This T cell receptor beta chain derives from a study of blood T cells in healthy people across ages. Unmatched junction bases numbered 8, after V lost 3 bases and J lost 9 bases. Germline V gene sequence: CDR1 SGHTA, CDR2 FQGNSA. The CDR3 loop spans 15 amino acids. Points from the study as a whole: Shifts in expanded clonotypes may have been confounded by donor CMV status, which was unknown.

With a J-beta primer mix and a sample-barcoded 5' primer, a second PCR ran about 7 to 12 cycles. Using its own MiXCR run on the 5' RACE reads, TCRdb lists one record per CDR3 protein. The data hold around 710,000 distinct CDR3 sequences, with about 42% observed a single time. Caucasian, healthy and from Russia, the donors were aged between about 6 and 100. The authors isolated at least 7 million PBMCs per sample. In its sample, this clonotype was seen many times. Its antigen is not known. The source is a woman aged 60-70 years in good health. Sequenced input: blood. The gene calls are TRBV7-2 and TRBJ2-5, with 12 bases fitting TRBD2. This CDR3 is CASSFQPGTSGPQYF. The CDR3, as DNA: TGTGCCAGCAGCTTCCAGCCCGGGACTAGCGGGCCCCAGTACTTC.